Each of the 25 T cell receptor beta chains below was sequenced from the same sample in a study of Ad26.COV2.S vaccination and SARS-CoV-2 variants. Generated by immunoSEQ multiplex PCR, the TCRdb table keeps only in-frame clones and is missing some. The sample includes about 350,000 clones, 86% of them seen just once. Treatment described: around 19 received Ad26.COV2.S at low or high dose, single or two shots; 5 received placebo; per-sample allocation not given. Sampling was performed 63 days after the first vaccine or placebo injection. This specimen was peripheral blood, taken in a trial of Ad26.COV2.S vaccine versus placebo. The receptors were sampled from a person between 18 and 59 years old who received the Ad26.COV2.S COVID-19 vaccine or a placebo.

The chain recombines TRBV7-3 with TRBJ1-1, with TRBD1 identical over 9 bases. This CDR3 contains 15 residues. J lost 4 bases, V lost 5 bases, and 8 bases had no gene match. In germline, CDR1 is SGHTA, CDR2 FQGTGA. This CDR3 reads CASSPGQGMSTEAFF. The CDR3 DNA is TGTGCCAGCAGCCCAGGACAGGGGATGAGCACTGAAGCTTTCTTT.

The rearrangement uses TRBV7-9 and TRBJ2-1, with 7 nucleotides matching TRBD1. This CDR3 has 15 amino acids. Germline V gene data show CDR1 as SEHNR and CDR2 as FQNEAQ (reference sequence). V was clipped by 5 bases and J by 9 bases; unmatched bases: 13. DNA of the CDR3: TGTGCCAGCAGCCCAAGGAGGACAGGCACGGGTGAGCAGTTCTTC. This codes for CASSPRRTGTGEQFF.

The chain carries TRBV4-1 and TRBJ2-5, with 9 bases fitting TRBD1. The germline V gene has CDR1 MGHRA and CDR2 YSYEKL. The ends lost 4 bases at V and 1 base at J; junction bases unmatched: 7. The CDR3 has 16 amino acids. The CDR3 protein is CASSPGDRDLQETQYF. The DNA of the CDR3 is TGCGCCAGCAGCCCCGGGGACAGGGACCTCCAAGAGACCCAGTACTTC.

A word on this clone: This sample includes further DNA sequences coding for the same CDR3. The chain couples TRBV18 to TRBJ2-7; unclear D gene. In germline, CDR1 is KGHSH, CDR2 LQKENI. The CDR3 is 12 residues long. V was pared by 1 base and J by 3 bases, with 4 bases between. The CDR3 nucleotides are TGTGCCAGCTCACCACGCGGCTACGAGCAGTACTTC. Translated: CASSPRGYEQYF. Full variable domain (remainder filled in from reference TRBV18 and TRBJ2-7): NAGVMQNPRHLVRRRGQEARLRCSPMKGHSHVYWYRQLPEEGLKFMVYLQKENIIDESGMPKERFSAEFPKEGPSILRIQQVVRGDSAAYFCASSPRGYEQYFGPGTRLTVT.

The V call is TRBV28, the J call TRBJ1-4; D is possibly TRBD1 (6 bases). The CDR3 length is 15 residues. Trimming stripped 3 bases from V and 5 bases from J, with 13 bases between. Germline CDR1 reads MDHEN; CDR2 reads SYDVKM. CDR3 in DNA: TGTGCCAGCAGTTTTTTATTCGGACAGAATGAAAAACTGTTTTTT. It encodes CASSFLFGQNEKLFF.

This rearrangement joins TRBV5-4 to TRBJ1-3; 10 bases map to TRBD1. This CDR3 contains 15 residues. V lost 4 bases, J lost 2 bases, and 3 bases stayed unmatched. Germline CDR1 is SGHNT and CDR2 is YYREEE (reference sequence). CDR3 loop: CASSQTGGTGNTIYF. The CDR3, as DNA: TGTGCCAGCAGCCAGACAGGGGGCACTGGAAACACCATATATTTT.

This chain links TRBV28 with TRBJ1-5; 7 bases map to TRBD1. There are 19 residues in the CDR3. With V trimmed by 4 bases and J by 0 bases, 15 bases remained unmatched. CDR1 is MDHEN, CDR2 SYDVKM, per germline. For the CDR3, the DNA is TGTGCCAGCAGTTATGTTAAGGGAGGGGGCTCATATAGCAATCAGCCCCAGCATTTT. Its translation is CASSYVKGGGSYSNQPQHF. Full variable domain (rest looked up from reference TRBV28 and TRBJ1-5): DVKVTQSSRYLVKRTGEKVFLECVQDMDHENMFWYRQDPGLGLRLIYFSYDVKMKEKGDIPEGYSVSREKKERFSLILESASTNQTSMYLCASSYVKGGGSYSNQPQHFGDGTRLSIL.

V gene TRBV19 combines with J gene TRBJ1-5, with a possible D match to TRBD1 (6 bases). Germline values: CDR1 LNHDA, CDR2 SQIVND (reference sequence). The CDR3 contains 14 residues. Trimming left V 7 bases short and J 2 bases short, with 12 bases between. CDR3 in amino acids: CASTWGRGNQPQHF. The DNA for the CDR3 is TGTGCCAGTACCTGGGGGCGCGGCAATCAGCCCCAGCATTTT.

This clone came up once. The gene calls are TRBV7-2 and TRBJ2-5; the D is unclear. V shed 6 bases and J shed 7 bases, with 15 bases lying between them. The CDR3 runs 13 residues. From germline, CDR1 is SGHTA and CDR2 FQGNSA. The DNA for the CDR3 is TGTGCCAGCAGTTCTCCGGGCCTAACGACCCAGTACTTC. Translated, it gives CASSSPGLTTQYF.

This clone was picked up one time. Different DNA sequences within this sample yield the same CDR3. The chain employs TRBV28 and TRBJ1-1, with D maybe TRBD1 (6 bases). Germline CDR1 reads MDHEN; CDR2 reads SYDVKM. The germline V and J ends were trimmed by 1 base and 3 bases, with 9 bases remaining between them. The CDR3 extends over 14 amino acids. CDR3 sequence reads: CASSLSDSYTEAFF. CDR3 nucleotide sequence: TGTGCCAGCAGTTTATCGGACAGTTACACTGAAGCTTTCTTT.

The V call is TRBV28, the J call TRBJ2-7, with D possibly TRBD1 on 5 matching bases. The CDR3 totals 11 residues. V shed 3 bases and J shed 7 bases, with 7 bases lying between them. CDR1 is MDHEN, CDR2 SYDVKM, per germline. This CDR3 is CASSFKGEQYF. The DNA for the CDR3 is TGTGCCAGCAGTTTTAAGGGGGAGCAGTACTTC.

This clone was observed a handful of times. The chain carries TRBV3-1 (or the pseudogene TRBV3-2) and TRBJ1-2; unclear D gene. Trimming took off 2 bases at V and 6 bases at J, with 10 bases between the two ends. Germline V gene data show CDR1 as LGHDT and CDR2 as YNNKEL (reference sequence). This CDR3 spans 13 amino acids. CDR3 sequence: CASSQTLIDGYTF. Written as DNA, the CDR3 is TGTGCCAGCAGCCAAACGCTAATCGATGGCTACACCTTC.

Concerning this clone itself: Sequence at one end of the junction differs from germline and may be a read error. The rearrangement uses TRBV19 and TRBJ1-1; D call uncertain. The CDR3 spans 14 residues. Germline V gives CDR1 LNHDA, CDR2 SQIVND (reference sequence). CDR3: CASSLEGGYTEAFF. CDR3 sequence (DNA): TGTGCCAGTAGTTTAGAGGGCGGTTACACTGAAGCTTTCTTT.

The V gene is TRBV3-1 (or the pseudogene TRBV3-2), the J gene TRBJ1-5; D unresolved. V lost 0 bases, J lost 1 base, and 4 bases lay in between. The germline gives CDR1 LGHDT, CDR2 YNNKEL (reference sequence). The CDR3 loop spans 14 amino acids. The DNA of the CDR3 is TGTGCCAGCAGCCAAGAATTCAGCAATCAGCCCCAGCATTTT. This translates into CASSQEFSNQPQHF.

This clone has just a few counts. The chain uses TRBV18 and TRBJ1-5; TRBD1 matches 7 bases. V dropped 2 bases and J dropped 1; count of bases not matched to a gene: 5. The length of the CDR3 is 16 residues. The germline V gene has CDR1 KGHSH and CDR2 LQKENI. CDR3 amino acids: CASSPAGTASNQPQHF. In DNA form, the CDR3 reads TGTGCCAGCTCACCAGCCGGGACAGCCAGCAATCAGCCCCAGCATTTT.

The V and J genes are TRBV7-2 and TRBJ2-3, with D unclear. This CDR3 spans 17 amino acids. Germline V gene lookup returns CDR1 SGHTA and CDR2 FQGNSA. Trimming took 5 bases from V and 3 from J, leaving 21 bases between them. CDR3 protein: CASSLVRYTARTDTQYF. The CDR3 coding sequence is TGTGCCAGCAGCCTGGTGAGGTATACCGCCCGGACAGATACGCAGTATTTT.

The CDR3, as DNA: TGTGCCAGCAGTAGAGTGGCGGGAGGGCCTAGCGGGGAGCTGTTTTTT. This encodes CASSRVAGGPSGELFF. This rearrangement joins TRBV28 to TRBJ2-2; 9 bases are shared with TRBD2. J lost 7 bases, V lost 5 bases, and 11 bases had no gene match. This CDR3 has 16 residues. Germline values: CDR1 MDHEN, CDR2 SYDVKM.

The V call is TRBV7-9, the J call TRBJ1-4; TRBD1 agrees at 8 bases. The CDR3 covers 15 residues. Germline values: CDR1 SEHNR, CDR2 FQNEAQ (reference sequence). With V trimmed by 4 bases and J by 6 bases, 7 bases remained unmatched. Here the CDR3 DNA reads TGTGCCAGCAGCTGGGGACAGGCCGTGGATGAAAAACTGTTTTTT. Its translation: CASSWGQAVDEKLFF.

The chain links TRBV6-6 to TRBJ1-1, with D unclear. The CDR3 consists of 13 residues. Germline V CDR1 and CDR2: MNHNY, SVGAGI (reference sequence). V lost 5 bases to trimming and J lost 1 base, with 8 bases between them. The CDR3 nucleotides read TGTGCCAGCAGTAGAACGCAGAACACTGAAGCTTTCTTT. This translates into CASSRTQNTEAFF.

This rearrangement joins TRBV28 to TRBJ1-1, with TRBD1 identical over 7 bases. The CDR3 spans 13 residues. V lost 8 bases and J lost 5; bases outside the gene matches: 8. Per the germline V gene, CDR1 is MDHEN and CDR2 is SYDVKM. CDR3 residues: CASRTGVRTEAFF. Written as DNA, the CDR3 is TGTGCCAGCCGGACAGGAGTTCGGACTGAAGCTTTCTTT. Combining the CDR3 with reference TRBV28 and TRBJ1-1 gives the whole variable domain DVKVTQSSRYLVKRTGEKVFLECVQDMDHENMFWYRQDPGLGLRLIYFSYDVKMKEKGDIPEGYSVSREKKERFSLILESASTNQTSMYLCASRTGVRTEAFFGQGTRLTVV.

The chain is built from TRBV27 and TRBJ1-2; D may be TRBD1 (6 bases). Trimming removed 5 bases at V and 12 bases at J, with 22 bases between. Per germline, CDR1 MNHEY and CDR2 SMNVEV (reference sequence). The CDR3 is made up of 14 amino acids. CDR3 DNA: TGTGCCAGCAGTCCCCAGGGCCACAGGGTTGTAGACACCTTC. Translation gives CASSPQGHRVVDTF.

This chain uses TRBV2 with TRBJ2-3; 8 positions agree with TRBD2. CDR1 and CDR2 (germline): SNHLY, FYNNEI. The CDR3 extends over 13 amino acids. The V and J ends lost 8 bases and 4 bases, in that order; junction bases with no gene match: 5. The CDR3 loop reads CASRRGAPDTQYF. In nucleotides, the CDR3 is TGTGCCAGCCGGCGGGGGGCCCCAGATACGCAGTATTTT.

The V and J genes are TRBV7-9 and TRBJ2-4, with unresolved D. V lost 7 bases to trimming and J lost 6 bases, with 10 bases between them. Looked up from germline, CDR1 is SEHNR and CDR2 is FQNEAQ (reference sequence). The CDR3 contains 12 residues. The CDR3 loop reads CASNMDGNIQYF. The CDR3 DNA follows: TGTGCCAGCAACATGGATGGAAACATTCAGTACTTC.

The chain carries TRBV5-4 and TRBJ2-7, with D possibly matching TRBD1 (6 bases). CDR1 and CDR2 from the germline V gene are SGHNT and YYREEE (reference sequence). V was cut by 6 bases and J by 6 bases, with 10 bases left in between. The CDR3 is 11 amino acids. The CDR3 coding sequence is TGTGCCAGCAAACAGGGTGGCGAGCAGTACTTC. Its translation is CASKQGGEQYF.

The gene calls are TRBV10-2 and TRBJ2-7; 7 bases are shared with TRBD2. The V gene's germline CDR1 is WSHSY and CDR2 SAAADI. The V gene end was trimmed by 7 bases and the J gene end by 4 bases; junction bases not matched to a gene: 4. The length of the CDR3 is 12 residues. CDR3 sequence: CASTGGSYEQYF. CDR3 coding DNA: TGCGCCAGCACGGGGGGTTCGTACGAGCAGTACTTC.